This is a list of T cell receptor beta chains from one sample in a study of T cell changes during pregnancy in multiple sclerosis. Sequenced by immunoSEQ multiplex PCR; TCRdb stores in-frame clones only, minus some. This table holds about 60,000 clones, about nine tenths found once. The source material was CD4+ T cells from peripheral blood mononuclear cells, sampled in the first trimester of pregnancy. The receptors stem from a female donor with multiple sclerosis, enrolled in a pregnancy study. The CDR3 runs from the conserved cysteine through the conserved F or W. Each record gives: CDR3 protein, CDR3 DNA, D gene, V gene, J gene, clone size. The D gene is left open where the match is weak. Size is omitted from some rows. Given values are once, few, many or a class for expanded clones.

cdr3_aa: CASSQVSLAGGGNEQFF
cdr3_nt: TGTGCCAGCAGCCAAGTGTCCCTAGCGGGGGGGGGCAATGAGCAGTTCTTC
d_call: TRBD2
v_call: TRBV4-2
j_call: TRBJ2-1
clone_size: .

cdr3_aa: CASSPGLNTGELFF
cdr3_nt: TGTGCCAGCAGCCCAGGACTGAACACCGGGGAGCTGTTTTTT
d_call: .
v_call: TRBV5-4
j_call: TRBJ2-2
clone_size: .

cdr3_aa: CASSSLGGGIDTQYF
cdr3_nt: TGTGCCAGCAGCTCCTTGGGGGGGGGCATAGATACGCAGTATTTT
d_call: .
v_call: TRBV9
j_call: TRBJ2-3
clone_size: .

cdr3_aa: CASSSDRVPLVTF
cdr3_nt: TGTGCCAGCAGCTCCGACAGGGTCCCCCTCGTAACCTTC
d_call: TRBD1
v_call: TRBV7-2
j_call: TRBJ1-2
clone_size: .

cdr3_aa: CASSVGTGQETQYF
cdr3_nt: TGTGCCAGCAGCGTAGGGACAGGCCAAGAGACCCAGTACTTC
d_call: TRBD1
v_call: TRBV9
j_call: TRBJ2-5
clone_size: .

cdr3_aa: CASSYSRGTEAFF
cdr3_nt: TGTGCCAGCAGTTACTCCAGGGGCACTGAAGCTTTCTTT
d_call: .
v_call: TRBV6-5
j_call: TRBJ1-1
clone_size: .

cdr3_aa: CASSQSGAGETQYF
cdr3_nt: TGTGCCAGCAGTCAGAGCGGGGCCGGGGAGACCCAGTACTTC
d_call: TRBD2
v_call: TRBV6-6
j_call: TRBJ2-5
clone_size: .

cdr3_aa: CASSLVGLKVSPLHF
cdr3_nt: TGTGCCAGCAGCTTAGTGGGCCTAAAGGTTTCACCCCTCCACTTT
d_call: .
v_call: TRBV7-9
j_call: TRBJ1-6
clone_size: .

cdr3_aa: CASSLVTGWVNEQFF
cdr3_nt: TGTGCCAGCAGCTTAGTGACAGGGTGGGTCAATGAGCAGTTCTTC
d_call: TRBD1
v_call: TRBV7-9
j_call: TRBJ2-1
clone_size: .

cdr3_aa: CASSLRQTSSYNSPLHF
cdr3_nt: TGTGCCAGCAGTTTACGACAGACTAGCTCCTATAATTCACCCCTCCACTTT
d_call: .
v_call: TRBV27
j_call: TRBJ1-6
clone_size: .

cdr3_aa: CASSSPMTLPYEQYF
cdr3_nt: TGTGCCAGCAGTTCCCCCATGACATTACCCTACGAGCAGTACTTC
d_call: .
v_call: TRBV6-5
j_call: TRBJ2-7
clone_size: .

cdr3_aa: CASSLQGQLYEQYF
cdr3_nt: TGTGCCAGCAGTTTACAGGGGCAACTCTACGAGCAGTACTTC
d_call: .
v_call: TRBV27
j_call: TRBJ2-7
clone_size: .

cdr3_aa: CASSRYIPGVQFF
cdr3_nt: TGTGCCAGCAGTCGATACATACCGGGAGTGCAGTTCTTC
d_call: .
v_call: TRBV27
j_call: TRBJ2-1
clone_size: .

cdr3_aa: CAISTQGTQPQHF
cdr3_nt: TGTGCCATCAGTACACAGGGGACTCAGCCCCAGCATTTT
d_call: TRBD1
v_call: TRBV10-3
j_call: TRBJ1-5
clone_size: .

cdr3_aa: CASSLYDRGPTEAFF
cdr3_nt: TGTGCCAGCTCACTCTACGACAGGGGCCCCACTGAAGCTTTCTTT
d_call: TRBD1
v_call: TRBV18
j_call: TRBJ1-1
clone_size: .

cdr3_aa: CASSVSRAGLGTDTQYF
cdr3_nt: TGTGCCAGCAGCGTTTCCCGAGCGGGGTTAGGCACAGATACGCAGTATTTT
d_call: TRBD2
v_call: TRBV5-8
j_call: TRBJ2-3
clone_size: .

cdr3_aa: CASSLHAGYEQYF
cdr3_nt: TGTGCCAGCAGCCTCCACGCCGGCTACGAGCAGTACTTC
d_call: .
v_call: TRBV7-3
j_call: TRBJ2-7
clone_size: .

cdr3_aa: CASSPPGGETQYF
cdr3_nt: TGTGCCAGCAGTCCGCCGGGGGGAGAGACCCAGTACTTC
d_call: TRBD2
v_call: TRBV7-3
j_call: TRBJ2-5
clone_size: .

cdr3_aa: CASSSTNTGELFF
cdr3_nt: TGCGCCAGCAGCTCCACGAACACCGGGGAGCTGTTTTTT
d_call: .
v_call: TRBV5-1
j_call: TRBJ2-2
clone_size: .

cdr3_aa: CASSPRQTGYGYTF
cdr3_nt: TGTGCCAGTAGTCCAAGACAGACTGGCTATGGCTACACCTTC
d_call: .
v_call: TRBV19
j_call: TRBJ1-2
clone_size: .

cdr3_aa: CASSASSGRSNTQYF
cdr3_nt: TGTGCCAGCAGCGCCTCTAGCGGGAGGAGTAATACGCAGTATTTT
d_call: TRBD2
v_call: TRBV7-3
j_call: TRBJ2-3
clone_size: .

cdr3_aa: CASSIVRGGLETQYF
cdr3_nt: TGTGCCAGTAGTATAGTACGGGGGGGCCTCGAGACCCAGTACTTC
d_call: TRBD2
v_call: TRBV19
j_call: TRBJ2-5
clone_size: once

cdr3_aa: CASSDNRLSSYEQYF
cdr3_nt: TGTGCCAGCAGTGATAATCGCCTATCTTCCTACGAGCAGTACTTC
d_call: .
v_call: TRBV6-1
j_call: TRBJ2-7
clone_size: .

cdr3_aa: CASSSGPEAFF
cdr3_nt: TGTGCCAGCAGTTCCGGTCCTGAAGCTTTCTTT
d_call: .
v_call: TRBV6-5
j_call: TRBJ1-1
clone_size: .

cdr3_aa: CASSKDSVLPGNEQFF
cdr3_nt: TGTGCCAGCAGCAAAGATAGCGTCTTGCCAGGCAATGAGCAGTTCTTC
d_call: .
v_call: TRBV21-1
j_call: TRBJ2-1
clone_size: .

cdr3_aa: CAWRTGLDTEAFF
cdr3_nt: TGTGCCTGGAGAACTGGGCTGGACACTGAAGCTTTCTTT
d_call: .
v_call: TRBV30
j_call: TRBJ1-1
clone_size: .

cdr3_aa: CASSSGLAGGILETQYF
cdr3_nt: TGTGCCAGCAGCTCCGGACTAGCGGGGGGGATATTGGAGACCCAGTACTTC
d_call: TRBD2
v_call: TRBV7-2
j_call: TRBJ2-5
clone_size: .

cdr3_aa: CASSYRGQWADTQYF
cdr3_nt: TGTGCCAGCAGTTACAGGGGTCAATGGGCAGATACGCAGTATTTT
d_call: .
v_call: TRBV6-5
j_call: TRBJ2-3
clone_size: few

cdr3_aa: CASSLAWGGNQPQHF
cdr3_nt: TGTGCCAGCAGCTTGGCCTGGGGGGGGAATCAGCCCCAGCATTTT
d_call: .
v_call: TRBV5-6
j_call: TRBJ1-5
clone_size: .

cdr3_aa: CASGPSGGYGYTF
cdr3_nt: TGTGCCAGCGGTCCCTCGGGGGGGTATGGCTACACCTTC
d_call: .
v_call: TRBV27
j_call: TRBJ1-2
clone_size: .

cdr3_aa: CASSPLRTLSTGLNTEAFF
cdr3_nt: TGTGCCAGCAGCCCACTTCGGACCCTCTCGACGGGGTTAAACACTGAAGCTTTCTTT
d_call: .
v_call: TRBV7-2
j_call: TRBJ1-1
clone_size: .

cdr3_aa: CASRGTGTGTGYTF
cdr3_nt: TGTGCCAGCAGGGGCACCGGGACAGGGACCGGCTACACCTTC
d_call: TRBD1
v_call: TRBV27
j_call: TRBJ1-2
clone_size: .

cdr3_aa: CASSPGGGRTDTQYF
cdr3_nt: TGTGCCAGTAGCCCGGGAGGGGGGAGGACAGATACGCAGTATTTT
d_call: TRBD2
v_call: TRBV19
j_call: TRBJ2-3
clone_size: few

cdr3_aa: CASTAAGVLRDGYTF
cdr3_nt: TGCGCCAGCACCGCTGCGGGGGTGCTTCGGGATGGCTACACCTTC
d_call: .
v_call: TRBV5-1
j_call: TRBJ1-2
clone_size: .